The clone carrying this T cell receptor beta chain was recorded a few times. Researchers prepared the TCRbeta library using unique molecular identifiers, the study reports. TCRdb processed the PCR reads anew with MiXCR; each CDR3 protein has one entry. The table has around 380,000 distinct CDR3 sequences, approximately 10% seen once. This record comes from a study of T-cell reconstitution after alpha-beta-depleted transplantation in children. Sequenced here: PBMCs from the stem cell graft donor, sampled from the stem cell graft. The TCR was taken from a human donor who donated a stem cell graft to a child with acute myeloid leukemia.

The CDR3 DNA sequence: TGTGCCAGCAGTTACACCCCGGCGGGAGCGAACACTGAAGCTTTCTTT. Protein sequence: CASSYTPAGANTEAFF. V gene TRBV6-5 combines with J gene TRBJ1-1; D remains ambiguous. V lost 2 bases to trimming and J lost 1 base, with 14 bases between them. CDR3 length: 16 residues. Germline CDR1 MNHEY, CDR2 SVGAGI.